This T cell receptor beta chain emerged from a study of T cells in Graves' hyperthyroidism and ophthalmopathy. Germline CDR1 SGHRS, CDR2 YFSETQ. Trimming removed 0 bases from V and 7 bases from J, with 14 bases in between. This CDR3 comprises 15 residues. This clonotype came up many times. Authors of the study amplified TCR beta CDR3 regions from RNA transcripts. RT-PCR in the first round (using the HTBI primer set) targeted the TCR CDR3. One entry per CDR3 protein, called by TCRdb with MiXCR from the multiplex PCR reads. The table lists 650,000 to 750,000 distinct CDR3 sequences, approximately 14% of them singletons, with roughly 10% in the top ten. With a duration under 2 months, the hyperthyroidism was newly diagnosed in patients aged 18 to 65.

This chain links TRBV5-1 with TRBJ2-1; D possibly corresponds to TRBD1 (5 bases). This receptor was obtained from a woman aged 18 to 35 with Graves' hyperthyroidism. The sequenced sample consisted of blood. The chain's CDR3 is CASSLVVGKGNEQFF. The CDR3 DNA reads as TGCGCCAGCAGCTTGGTGGTGGGAAAGGGGAATGAGCAGTTCTTC.